This is a list of T cell receptor beta chains from one sample in a study of blood T cell repertoires in COVID-19. Method: immunoSEQ multiplex PCR; TCRdb's copy keeps in-frame clones and lacks some. The sample consists of approximately 300,000 clones, about 85% of them appearing once. Sequencing was done on a sample of peripheral blood. These TCRs come from a man younger than 35 with active or convalescent COVID-19. CDR3s include the opening cysteine and the closing phenylalanine or tryptophan. Fields, in order: V gene, J gene, CDR3 protein.

TRBV6-5	TRBJ2-1	CASEDRGSNEQFF
TRBV7-7	TRBJ2-1	CASSLRAAGYYEQFF
TRBV11-2	TRBJ1-1	CASTAGTGDFEAFF
TRBV3-1/TRBV3-2	TRBJ2-5	CASNQRLTTRGETQYF
TRBV10-1	TRBJ2-3	CASSAGLAGDLDTQYF
TRBV2	TRBJ1-1	CASSAGKQNTEAFF
TRBV9	TRBJ2-5	CASSVADGGPEETQYF
TRBV6-2/TRBV6-3	TRBJ2-1	CASSYSSGGNEQFF
TRBV15	TRBJ2-7	CATRDSLVYEQYF
TRBV28	TRBJ1-1	CASQGWTEAFF
TRBV3-1/TRBV3-2	TRBJ2-7	CASSPRQRGLRWEQYF
TRBV3-1/TRBV3-2	TRBJ1-2	CASSREEGFGGYTF
TRBV11-2	TRBJ1-6	CASSFPGGGNSPLHF
TRBV2	TRBJ1-1	CASRGTGDMDRSTEAFF
TRBV29-1	TRBJ1-2	CSVEVDRVNGYTF
TRBV6-5	TRBJ2-7	CASSTRDFRSEQYF
TRBV20-1	TRBJ1-1	CSASRSEAFF
TRBV3-1/TRBV3-2	TRBJ2-3	CASSQGDNYWTDTQYF
TRBV19	TRBJ2-5	CASSINHLPSPGETQYF
TRBV6-5	TRBJ2-7	CASIPLGGSYEQYF
TRBV27	TRBJ2-7	CASSLGTGGRYEQYF
TRBV7-9	TRBJ1-1	CASSSSGGNTEAFF
TRBV10-3	TRBJ1-2	CAISREYYGYTF
TRBV7-9	TRBJ2-7	CASSLPDGLLTYEQYF
TRBV7-2	TRBJ2-3	CASGPKVFPAGRGSDTQYF
TRBV15	TRBJ2-6	CATSRGRTGVGANVLTF
TRBV6-5	TRBJ1-5	CASSKTGEGQPQHF
TRBV9	TRBJ2-7	CASSAQSASYEQYF
TRBV4-1	TRBJ1-1	CASSSQTLSRPEAFF
TRBV28	TRBJ2-5	CASSLSSGRETQYF
TRBV2	TRBJ2-7	CASSVGQGTEQYF
TRBV9	TRBJ2-5	CASSPPPAGGRETQYF
TRBV7-2	TRBJ1-5	CASQTGPNQPQHF
TRBV7-3	TRBJ2-1	CASSTRQGAINNEQFF
TRBV20-1	TRBJ2-3	CSASGADTQYF
TRBV7-9	TRBJ1-2	CASSLTRAGVPNHNYGYTF
TRBV7-9	TRBJ1-1	CASNPVAVDTEAFF
TRBV2	TRBJ1-2	CASRLDRNSYGYTF
TRBV20-1	TRBJ2-3	CSASPRDTQYF
TRBV2	TRBJ1-1	CASSERGAVAEAFF
TRBV28	TRBJ1-2	CASSPAERGYTF
TRBV20-1	TRBJ2-3	CSADEGTQYF
TRBV28	TRBJ1-1	CASKPGQSRLEAFF
TRBV18	TRBJ1-6	CASSPYSPYNSPLHF
TRBV27	TRBJ2-3	CASSYRAGTDTQYF
TRBV6-1	TRBJ2-7	CASSEGQRYEQYF
TRBV13	TRBJ2-1	CASSDRDREGNEQFF
TRBV28	TRBJ1-1	CASSQTGTGNTEAFF
TRBV9	TRBJ2-2	CASTPRPGGRGGELFF
TRBV2	TRBJ1-2	CASMLGAEGYTF
TRBV3-1/TRBV3-2	TRBJ1-3	CASSQDFGQGEYTIYF
TRBV18	TRBJ1-6	CASSDKTGVYNSPLHF
TRBV21-1	TRBJ1-1	CASSAKGACSMNTEAFF
TRBV5-1	TRBJ1-1	CASSLGSWDFGYTEAFF